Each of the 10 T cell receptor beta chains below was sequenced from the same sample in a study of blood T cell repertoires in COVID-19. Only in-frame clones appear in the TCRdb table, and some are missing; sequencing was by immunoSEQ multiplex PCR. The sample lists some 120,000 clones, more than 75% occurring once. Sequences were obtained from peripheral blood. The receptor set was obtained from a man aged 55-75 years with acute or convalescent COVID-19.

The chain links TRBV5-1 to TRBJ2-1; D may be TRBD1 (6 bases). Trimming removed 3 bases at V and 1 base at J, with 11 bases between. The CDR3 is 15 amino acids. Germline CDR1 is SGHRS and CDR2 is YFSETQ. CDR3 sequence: CASSSQGTSYNEQFF. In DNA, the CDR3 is TGCGCCAGCAGCTCACAGGGTACGTCCTACAATGAGCAGTTCTTC.

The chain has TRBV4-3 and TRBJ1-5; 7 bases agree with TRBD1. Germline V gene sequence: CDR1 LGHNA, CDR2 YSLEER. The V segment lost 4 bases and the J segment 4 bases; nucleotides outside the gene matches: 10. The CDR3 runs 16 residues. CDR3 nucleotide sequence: TGCGCCAGCAGCCTCCAGGCGACAGGGTTTAATCAGCCCCAGCATTTT. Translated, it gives CASSLQATGFNQPQHF.

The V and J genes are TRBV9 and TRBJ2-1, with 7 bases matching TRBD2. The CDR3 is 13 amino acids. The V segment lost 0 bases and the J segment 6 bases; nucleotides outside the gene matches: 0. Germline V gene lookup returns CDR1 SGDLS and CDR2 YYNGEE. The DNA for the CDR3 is TGTGCCAGCAGCGTAGGACTAGCCAATGAGCAGTTCTTC. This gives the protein CASSVGLANEQFF.

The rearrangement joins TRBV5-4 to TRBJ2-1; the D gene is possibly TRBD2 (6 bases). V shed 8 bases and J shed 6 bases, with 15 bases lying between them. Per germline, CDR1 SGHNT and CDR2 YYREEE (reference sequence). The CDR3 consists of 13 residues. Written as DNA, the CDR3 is TGTGCCAGTCGTACGGGACTCGTCAATGAGCAGTTCTTC. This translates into CASRTGLVNEQFF.

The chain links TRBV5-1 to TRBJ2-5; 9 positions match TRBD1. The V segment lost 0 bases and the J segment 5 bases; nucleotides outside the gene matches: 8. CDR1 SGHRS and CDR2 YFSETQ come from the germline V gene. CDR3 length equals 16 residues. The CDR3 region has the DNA TGCGCCAGCAGCTTGGCCGAGGGACAGGGTCGGGAGACCCAGTACTTC. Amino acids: CASSLAEGQGRETQYF.

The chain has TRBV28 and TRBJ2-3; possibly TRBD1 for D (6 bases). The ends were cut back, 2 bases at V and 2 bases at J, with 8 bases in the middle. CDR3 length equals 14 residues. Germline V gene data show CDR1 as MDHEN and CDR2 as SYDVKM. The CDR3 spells CASSLGGPTDTQYF. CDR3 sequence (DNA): TGTGCCAGCAGTTTAGGGGGCCCCACAGATACGCAGTATTTT.

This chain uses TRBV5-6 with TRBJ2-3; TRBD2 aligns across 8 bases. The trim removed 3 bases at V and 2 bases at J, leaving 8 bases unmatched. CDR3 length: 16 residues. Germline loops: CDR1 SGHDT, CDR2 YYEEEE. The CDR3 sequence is CASSYAHSGTTDTQYF. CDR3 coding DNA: TGTGCCAGCAGCTATGCCCATAGCGGGACCACAGATACGCAGTATTTT.

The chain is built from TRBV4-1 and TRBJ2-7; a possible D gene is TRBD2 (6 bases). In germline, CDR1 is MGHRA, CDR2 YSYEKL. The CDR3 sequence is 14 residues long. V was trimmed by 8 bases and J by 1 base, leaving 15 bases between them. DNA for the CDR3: TGCGCCAGCGGGGGGTTGGGACGGTCCTACGAGCAGTACTTC. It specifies CASGGLGRSYEQYF.

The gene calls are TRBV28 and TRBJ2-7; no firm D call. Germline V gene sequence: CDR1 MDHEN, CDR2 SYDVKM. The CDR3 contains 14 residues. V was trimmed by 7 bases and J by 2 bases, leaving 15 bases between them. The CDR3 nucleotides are TGTGCCAGCACCCTAATGGGCGTCACCTACGAGCAGTACTTC. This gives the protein CASTLMGVTYEQYF.

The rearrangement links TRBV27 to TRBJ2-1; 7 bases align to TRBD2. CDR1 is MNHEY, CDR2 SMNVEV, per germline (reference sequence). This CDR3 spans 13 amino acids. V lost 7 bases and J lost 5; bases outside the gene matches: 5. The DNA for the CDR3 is TGTGCCAGCAACCAGCGGGGTCACAATGAGCAGTTCTTC. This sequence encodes CASNQRGHNEQFF.